This section outlines one T cell receptor beta chain sequence together with its context. The data belong to a study of cytomegalovirus exposure and HLA in healthy donors. PCR amplification relied on 60 Vbeta primers (plus 13 Jbeta primers). Libraries were prepared by immunoSEQ multiplex PCR; TCRdb keeps only in-frame clonotypes and omits some of them. The table has about 120,000 clones, over 60% seen once. The ends were cut back, 0 bases at V and 4 bases at J, with 11 bases in the middle. There are 15 residues in the CDR3. Germline CDR1 reads SGHRS; CDR2 reads YFSETQ. The sequence derives from a woman in her twenties or thirties in good health and CMV-seropositive. The sample consisted of PBMCs. V is TRBV5-1 and J is TRBJ2-1; D is perhaps TRBD2 (5 bases). CDR3 sequence (DNA): TGCGCCAGCAGCTTGGCGCTAGCAGGATACAATGAGCAGTTCTTC. It specifies CASSLALAGYNEQFF.